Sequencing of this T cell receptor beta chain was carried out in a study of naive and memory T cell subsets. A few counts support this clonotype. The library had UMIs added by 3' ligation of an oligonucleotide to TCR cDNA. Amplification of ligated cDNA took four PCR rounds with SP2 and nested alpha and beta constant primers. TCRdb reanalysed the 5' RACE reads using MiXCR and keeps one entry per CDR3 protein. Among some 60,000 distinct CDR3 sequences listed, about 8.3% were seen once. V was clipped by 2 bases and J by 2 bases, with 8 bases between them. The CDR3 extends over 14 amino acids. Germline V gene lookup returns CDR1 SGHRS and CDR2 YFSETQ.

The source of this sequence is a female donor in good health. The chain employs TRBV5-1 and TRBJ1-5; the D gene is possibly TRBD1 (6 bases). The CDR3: CASSFGGRNQPQHF. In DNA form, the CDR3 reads TGCGCCAGCAGCTTCGGGGGGCGCAATCAGCCCCAGCATTTT.